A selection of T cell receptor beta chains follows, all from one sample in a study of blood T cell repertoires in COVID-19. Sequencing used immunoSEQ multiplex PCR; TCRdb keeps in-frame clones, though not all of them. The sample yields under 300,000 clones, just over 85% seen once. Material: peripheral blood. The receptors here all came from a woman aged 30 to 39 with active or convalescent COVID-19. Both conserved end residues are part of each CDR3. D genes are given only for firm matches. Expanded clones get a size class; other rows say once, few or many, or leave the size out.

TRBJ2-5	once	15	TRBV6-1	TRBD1	CASSEGQGGQETQYF	TGTGCCAGCAGTGAAGGACAGGGGGGCCAAGAGACCCAGTACTTC
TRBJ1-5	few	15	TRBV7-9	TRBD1	CASSSGQGGNQPQHF	TGTGCCAGCAGCTCGGGACAGGGTGGCAATCAGCCCCAGCATTTT
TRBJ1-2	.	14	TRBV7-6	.	CASRQRAGGHGYTF	TGTGCCAGCAGGCAAAGGGCGGGGGGCCATGGCTACACCTTC
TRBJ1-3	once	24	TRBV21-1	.	CASSNSGKLSPGCRTGGYGNTIYF	TGTGCCAGCAGCAATTCCGGTAAATTATCCCCGGGCTGTCGGACAGGGGGATATGGAAACACCATATATTTT
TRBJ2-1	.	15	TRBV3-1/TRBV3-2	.	CASSPRDHSYNEQFF	TGTGCCAGCAGCCCCAGGGATCACTCCTACAATGAGCAGTTCTTC
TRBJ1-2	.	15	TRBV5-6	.	CASSRWGEGSLGYTF	TGTGCCAGCAGCCGGTGGGGTGAGGGAAGCCTTGGCTACACCTTC
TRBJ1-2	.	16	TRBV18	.	CASSPTSIPKLYGYTF	TGTGCCAGCTCACCGACAAGTATCCCGAAGCTCTATGGCTACACCTTC
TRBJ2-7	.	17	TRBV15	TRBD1	CATSRVSGQGPSYEQYF	TGTGCCACCAGCAGAGTCTCGGGACAGGGGCCATCCTACGAGCAGTACTTC
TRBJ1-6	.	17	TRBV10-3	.	CAISADFSSSYNSPLHF	TGTGCCATCAGTGCCGACTTTAGTAGCTCCTATAATTCACCCCTCCACTTT
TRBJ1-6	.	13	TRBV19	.	CASAGGGNSPLHF	TGTGCCTCCGCGGGAGGTGGAAATTCACCCCTCCACTTT
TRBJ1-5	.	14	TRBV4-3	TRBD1	CASSKDRGNQPQHF	TGCGCCAGCAGTAAGGACAGGGGGAATCAGCCCCAGCATTTT
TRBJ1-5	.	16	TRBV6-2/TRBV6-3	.	CASSPQNRARSQPQHF	TGTGCCAGCAGCCCGCAGAACAGGGCCAGGAGTCAGCCCCAGCATTTT
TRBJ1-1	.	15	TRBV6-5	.	CASRTQAPQNTEAFF	TGTGCCAGCCGAACCCAGGCCCCTCAGAACACTGAAGCTTTCTTT
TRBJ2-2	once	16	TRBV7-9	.	CASSSDWFFKTGELFF	TGTGCCAGCAGCTCGGACTGGTTTTTTAAAACCGGGGAGCTGTTTTTT
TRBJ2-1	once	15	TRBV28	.	CASSLPGKTYNEQFF	TGTGCCAGCAGTTTACCGGGGAAGACCTACAATGAGCAGTTCTTC
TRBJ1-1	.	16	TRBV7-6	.	CASSLGGLELNTEAFF	TGTGCCAGCAGCTTAGGGGGACTGGAGTTGAACACTGAAGCTTTCTTT
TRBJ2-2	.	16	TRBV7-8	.	CASSINRAFNTGELFF	TGTGCCAGCAGCATCAACAGGGCCTTCAACACCGGGGAGCTGTTTTTT
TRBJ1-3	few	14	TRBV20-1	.	CSASRQSNGNTIYF	TGCAGTGCTAGTCGACAGAGTAATGGAAACACCATATATTTT
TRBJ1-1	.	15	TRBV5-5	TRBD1	CASSFDGQENTEAFF	TGTGCCAGCAGCTTCGATGGACAGGAGAACACTGAAGCTTTCTTT